The entry below describes one T cell receptor beta chain. Its antigen specificity is not known. No per-base quality is available; no much larger clone lies one base away. From a lookup of the germline V gene (reference sequence), CDR1 and CDR2 are SGHNT and YYREEE. From cysteine to phenylalanine, the CDR3 is 15 amino acids long. Only CDR3 DNA remains: 45 bases, in frame from the first base. Trimming accounts for 4 bases at V and 7 bases at J, while the number of junction bases matched to no gene is 8. The library was produced with the immunoSEQ multiplex PCR assay. Drawn from immuneACCESS, this table holds only the in-frame rearrangements with V and J called that TCRdb kept. Clones are partly lost; checked studies trace under half to an unresolved V gene and leave the rest unexplained. The sample table contains some 42,000 clones; only one count was recorded for 87% of them. 0.75% to 1% of the sample is taken by the ten largest.

This sample was taken from a study of T cell changes during pregnancy in multiple sclerosis (dated by TCRdb to about 2019). Context from the whole study: The study examined how the T cell repertoire changed over the course of pregnancy in women with multiple sclerosis.

The rearrangement combines TRBV5-4 with TRBJ2-3; 11 nucleotides in the junction match TRBD2. The sequence derives from a female donor with multiple sclerosis, enrolled in a pregnancy study. The specimen was CD4+ T cells from peripheral blood mononuclear cells, collected after pregnancy. The CDR3 loop reads CASSPSGGFGHTQYF. The sequenced DNA: TGTGCCAGCAGCCCTAGCGGGGGGTTCGGACATACGCAGTATTTT.